This TCR beta chain was sequenced during a study of blood T cell repertoires in COVID-19. Looking at the study overall: The United States, Italy and Spain provided the acute and convalescent COVID-19 samples. Sample material is recorded as cDNA or gDNA derived from T cells, B-cell-depleted T cells, or PBMCs.

The V and J ends lost 2 bases and 7 bases, in that order; junction bases with no gene match: 3. Germline V gene lookup returns CDR1 SGHDT and CDR2 YYEEEE. The CDR3 covers 15 residues. Original methodology: Reference gene primer amplification gave nucleated cell count estimates. Sequenced by immunoSEQ multiplex PCR; TCRdb stores in-frame clones only, minus some. The V and J calls and clone size are taken from that table; D and trimming were inferred from the DNA. The table records approximately 170,000 clones, 84% of them present only once. Seattle patients were enrolled while actively infected and followed longitudinally.

The sequencing input was peripheral blood. The chain is built from TRBV5-6 and TRBJ1-6; TRBD1 agrees at 10 bases. This TCR was sampled from a woman in her seventies with COVID-19, enrolled during active disease. The CDR3 loop reads CASSLRTGGNSPLHF. The CDR3 DNA sequence: TGTGCCAGCAGCTTACGGACAGGGGGAAATTCACCCCTCCACTTT.